These T cell receptor beta chains were read from a single sample in a study of response to subunit inactivated influenza vaccine. Each CDR3 protein is one row after TCRdb ran MiXCR on the RT-PCR reads. The repertoire holds hundreds of thousands of distinct CDR3 sequences, with around 10% as singletons. This sample was also put to use in a study of T cells expressing NK-cell markers.

Specimen: PBMCs from blood, collected on the day of vaccination. These receptors were obtained from a man in his forties or fifties who received an inactivated influenza vaccine. Each CDR3 is given with its conserved first and last residue. Each record gives: V gene, D gene, clone size, J gene, CDR3 protein, CDR3 DNA. D genes are given only for firm matches. Some rows have no size entry. The others give once, few or many, or a class for an expanded clone.

TRBV20-1	TRBD1	many	TRBJ1-2	CSARERQGRGYTF	TGCAGTGCTAGAGAAAGACAGGGTCGGGGCTACACCTTC
TRBV20-1	-	-	TRBJ2-7	CSAPLQGYEQYF	TGCAGTGCTCCTCTCCAGGGTTACGAGCAGTACTTC
TRBV7-2	TRBD1	-	TRBJ2-7	CASNNIAGTDCYEQYF	TGTGCCAGCAACAACATTGCTGGGACAGACTGCTACGAGCAGTACTTC
TRBV6-5	TRBD2	-	TRBJ2-5	CASSLRGLAKETQYF	TGTGCCAGCAGTTTACGTGGACTAGCCAAAGAGACCCAGTACTTC
TRBV5-1	-	-	TRBJ2-7	CASSLNSGLTYEQYF	TGCGCCAGCAGCTTGAACAGCGGACTCACCTACGAGCAGTACTTC
TRBV5-1	-	many	TRBJ2-7	CASSLIESSYEQYF	TGCGCCAGCAGCCTAATCGAAAGCTCCTACGAGCAGTACTTC
TRBV7-2	TRBD1	few	TRBJ2-2	CASNRGRGGELFF	TGTGCCAGCAACAGGGGGCGCGGCGGGGAGCTGTTTTTT
TRBV20-1	-	few	TRBJ2-3	CSAHIPRGTDTQYF	TGCAGTGCTCACATCCCCCGGGGTACAGATACGCAGTATTTT
TRBV30	-	few	TRBJ2-2	CAWSVSINTGELFF	TGTGCCTGGAGTGTATCCATAAACACCGGGGAGCTGTTTTTT
TRBV29-1	TRBD2	-	TRBJ2-7	CSVEEGTSENYYEQYF	TGCAGCGTTGAGGAGGGGACTAGCGAGAATTACTACGAGCAGTACTTC
TRBV28	-	-	TRBJ2-7	CASSSLRGKWEQYF	TGTGCCAGCAGTTCCCTTAGGGGGAAGTGGGAGCAGTACTTC
TRBV2	-	-	TRBJ2-1	CASCGVSRGRGGNEQFF	TGTGCCAGCTGTGGGGTTTCGAGGGGTCGGGGTGGCAATGAGCAGTTCTTC
TRBV5-4	-	-	TRBJ2-5	CASIDQASGETQYF	TGTGCCAGCATCGATCAGGCGTCCGGGGAGACCCAGTACTTC
TRBV24-1	-	-	TRBJ2-2	CATSHLNTGELFF	TGTGCCACCAGCCACCTGAACACCGGGGAGCTGTTTTTT
TRBV5-1	-	-	TRBJ2-7	CASSPGAREQYF	TGCGCCAGCAGTCCGGGGGCCCGCGAGCAGTACTTC
TRBV20-1	TRBD1	few	TRBJ1-5	CSALARDRAEGQPQHF	TGCAGTGCTCTCGCGCGGGACAGGGCGGAGGGTCAGCCCCAGCATTTT
TRBV6-1	-	-	TRBJ1-6	CASSEKLGNSPLHF	TGTGCCAGCAGTGAAAAATTGGGAAATTCACCCCTCCACTTT
TRBV2	TRBD2	-	TRBJ2-1	CASSDTGGGYNEQFF	TGTGCCAGCAGTGATACGGGGGGGGGCTACAACGAGCAGTTCTTC
TRBV29-1	-	few	TRBJ2-7	CSVAPSSYEQYF	TGCAGCGTTGCTCCGAGCTCCTACGAGCAGTACTTC
TRBV5-5	-	-	TRBJ2-1	CASSSGWGMGNEQFF	TGTGCCAGCAGCTCTGGTTGGGGTATGGGCAATGAGCAGTTCTTC
TRBV28	-	many	TRBJ1-2	CARGRVGIWGYTF	TGTGCCAGGGGGCGTGTGGGTATCTGGGGCTACACCTTC
TRBV3-1	-	-	TRBJ2-7	CASSQGGGPLYEQYF	TGTGCCAGCAGCCAAGGGGGGGGGCCTCTCTACGAGCAGTACTTC
TRBV9	-	-	TRBJ2-2	CASSVGSKGAGELFF	TGTGCCAGCAGCGTAGGATCAAAAGGTGCCGGGGAGCTGTTTTTT
TRBV28	-	many	TRBJ2-5	CASSFYGEETQYF	TGTGCCAGCAGTTTTTACGGTGAAGAGACCCAGTACTTC
TRBV4-1	TRBD1	-	TRBJ2-3	CASSQPRQGYTDTQYF	TGCGCCAGCAGCCAACCCCGACAGGGATACACAGATACGCAGTATTTT
TRBV20-1	-	few	TRBJ2-7	CSARGGAMIKQYF	TGCAGTGCTAGAGGTGGGGCGATGATCAAGCAGTACTTC
TRBV7-8	TRBD1	few	TRBJ2-7	CASSLRQGATYEQYF	TGTGCCAGCAGCTTACGCCAGGGGGCGACCTACGAGCAGTACTTC
TRBV20-1	-	few	TRBJ2-7	CSARGASSFGYEQYF	TGCAGTGCTAGAGGGGCTAGCTCTTTCGGCTACGAGCAGTACTTC
TRBV13	TRBD2	few	TRBJ2-1	CASSLVGRGGLNEQFF	TGTGCCAGCAGCTTAGTCGGTCGGGGGGGCTTGAATGAGCAGTTCTTC
TRBV29-1	-	many	TRBJ1-2	CSVNRIETGYYGYTF	TGCAGCGTTAACAGGATCGAGACAGGCTACTATGGCTACACCTTC
TRBV15	-	-	TRBJ2-7	CATSRERWGRSYEQYF	TGTGCCACCAGCAGAGAACGGTGGGGGCGTTCCTACGAGCAGTACTTC
TRBV28	TRBD1	many	TRBJ1-1	CASRTRKGQTRTEAFF	TGTGCCAGCAGGACGAGAAAGGGACAGACGAGGACTGAAGCTTTCTTT
TRBV29-1	-	few	TRBJ2-5	CSVEFRDPYQETQYF	TGCAGCGTTGAATTCCGGGACCCGTACCAAGAGACCCAGTACTTC
TRBV19	TRBD2	-	TRBJ2-2	CASRTSGHNTGELFF	TGTGCCAGTAGGACTAGCGGACACAACACCGGGGAGCTGTTTTTT
TRBV5-1	-	-	TRBJ1-1	CASSLVAPQGYVSFF	TGCGCCAGCAGCTTGGTCGCTCCGCAGGGGTACGTTTCTTTCTTT
TRBV25-1	-	-	TRBJ2-1	CASSDPRGNYNEQFF	TGTGCCAGCAGTGACCCCCGGGGTAACTACAATGAGCAGTTCTTC
TRBV20-1	-	-	TRBJ1-1	CSARPQQGVITEAFF	TGCAGTGCTAGACCACAGCAGGGTGTTATCACTGAAGCTTTCTTT
TRBV12-3/TRBV12-4	-	-	TRBJ2-2	CASRLVRAGELFF	TGTGCCAGCAGGCTGGTTCGCGCCGGGGAGCTGTTTTTT
TRBV5-1	-	-	TRBJ2-2	CASSLAVRGRGNTGELFF	TGCGCCAGCAGCTTGGCCGTGCGGGGGCGCGGGAACACCGGGGAGCTGTTTTTT
TRBV5-1	-	-	TRBJ2-1	CASKAGANNEQFF	TGCGCCAGCAAGGCGGGGGCGAACAATGAGCAGTTCTTC
TRBV5-3	TRBD2	once	TRBJ2-7	CARTMRSGLAGAYEQYF	TGTGCCAGAACCATGAGGTCCGGACTAGCGGGGGCATACGAGCAGTACTTC
TRBV28	-	few	TRBJ2-1	CASTPLSMVISYNEQFF	TGTGCCAGCACTCCGCTCTCTATGGTCATCTCCTACAATGAGCAGTTCTTC
TRBV5-1	-	-	TRBJ2-3	CASSLGMTGNTQYF	TGCGCCAGCAGCTTGGGGATGACCGGGAATACGCAGTATTTT
TRBV2	TRBD2	-	TRBJ2-3	CASNRGLALTPTDTQYF	TGTGCCAGCAACAGGGGACTAGCCCTTACCCCCACAGATACGCAGTATTTT
TRBV6-1	-	few	TRBJ2-2	CASKKTGTNTGELFF	TGTGCCAGCAAAAAGACAGGAACAAACACCGGGGAGCTGTTTTTT
TRBV5-1	TRBD2	few	TRBJ2-5	CASSQGDYTQTQYF	TGCGCCAGCAGCCAAGGGGACTATACCCAGACCCAGTACTTC
TRBV2	-	-	TRBJ2-1	CASKAEEASYNEQFF	TGTGCCAGTAAGGCGGAGGAGGCTTCCTACAATGAGCAGTTCTTC
TRBV3-1	-	many	TRBJ2-7	CASSQVGLPLGEQYF	TGTGCCAGCAGCCAGGTCGGACTACCCTTAGGAGAGCAGTACTTC
TRBV18	-	few	TRBJ1-2	CASSPVPTNYGYTF	TGTGCCAGCTCACCAGTGCCTACTAACTATGGCTACACCTTC
TRBV4-2	TRBD1	-	TRBJ1-2	CASSQELTGGYGYTF	TGTGCCAGCAGCCAAGAATTGACAGGGGGCTATGGCTACACCTTC
TRBV7-9	TRBD2	few	TRBJ2-1	CASSATSGRGNEQFF	TGTGCCAGCAGCGCCACTAGCGGGAGAGGCAATGAGCAGTTCTTC
TRBV29-1	-	-	TRBJ2-2	CSVYSNTGELFF	TGCAGCGTTTACAGTAACACCGGGGAGCTGTTTTTT
TRBV3-1	TRBD1	many	TRBJ2-5	CASSQDHGQGVDETQYF	TGTGCCAGCAGCCAAGACCATGGACAGGGTGTAGACGAGACCCAGTACTTC
TRBV29-1	-	few	TRBJ2-7	CSVEELSGEQYF	TGCAGCGTTGAGGAACTAAGCGGCGAGCAGTACTTC
TRBV18	TRBD1	-	TRBJ2-1	CASSGQETYNEQFF	TGTGCCAGCTCCGGACAGGAGACATACAATGAGCAGTTCTTC
TRBV6-5	-	few	TRBJ2-1	CASSYAGRVNEQFF	TGTGCCAGCAGTTACGCGGGGCGGGTCAATGAGCAGTTCTTC
TRBV5-4	TRBD2	-	TRBJ2-1	CASSTSSGGEQFF	TGTGCCAGCAGCACCTCTAGCGGGGGGGAGCAGTTCTTC